These 22 T cell receptor beta chains came from one sample sequenced in a study of T-cell memory formation after mild COVID-19. MiXCR, run by TCRdb on the 5' RACE reads, gives a single entry per CDR3 protein. The sample gives more than 250,000 distinct CDR3 sequences, 15% to 20% of which show up once; roughly a fifth is in the top ten. The sample taken for sequencing was PBMCs or a T cell subset sorted from them (not recorded which). The receptors come from a man younger than 35 who had mild COVID-19 (a few samples of this study predate the infection). Cell type and time point are not known.

V is TRBV25-1 and J is TRBJ2-1, with 9 bases fitting TRBD2. Per germline, CDR1 MGHDK and CDR2 SYGVNS. The junction had 10 bases not matched to a gene; V was cut back by 6 bases and J by 7 bases. The length of the CDR3 is 15 residues. CDR3 DNA sequence: TGTGCCAGCAGCGACCCTAGCGGGGCAGAGAATGAGCAGTTCTTC. This translates into CASSDPSGAENEQFF. Full variable domain (rest looked up from reference TRBV25-1 and TRBJ2-1): EADIYQTPRYLVIGTGKKITLECSQTMGHDKMYWYQQDPGMELHLIHYSYGVNSTEKGDLSSESTVSRIRTEHFPLTLESARPSHTSQYLCASSDPSGAENEQFFGPGTRLTVL.

In its sample, this clonotype was seen many times. This chain connects TRBV20-1 to TRBJ1-1; maybe TRBD1 (6 bases). CDR3 length equals 14 residues. The germline V gene has CDR1 DFQATT and CDR2 SNEGSKA (reference sequence). Trimming took off 0 bases at V and 4 bases at J, with 12 bases between the two ends. CDR3 sequence reads: CSARDPDRITEAFF. CDR3 bases: TGCAGTGCTAGAGATCCGGACAGAATCACTGAAGCTTTCTTT.

This clonotype was found a few times. This rearrangement joins TRBV5-1 to TRBJ2-1; a weak D match, TRBD2 (7 bases). V shed 3 bases and J shed 2 bases, with 12 bases lying between them. This CDR3 is built from 15 residues. Germline lookup yields CDR1 SGHRS and CDR2 YFSETQ. The CDR3 nucleotides are TGCGCCAGCAGCTGGGGGGCGGGGGCCTACAATGAGCAGTTCTTC. Protein sequence: CASSWGAGAYNEQFF.

The DNA of the CDR3 is TGTGCCAGCAGCCAGACAGGGCGGGAGACCCAGTACTTC. It is translated as CASSQTGRETQYF. This chain joins TRBV3-1 and TRBJ2-5, with 7 positions matching TRBD1. The CDR3 sequence is 13 residues long. Trimming removed 3 bases from V and 5 bases from J; junction bases left unmatched: 3. CDR1 and CDR2 from the germline V gene are LGHDT and YNNKEL (reference sequence).

This clonotype was picked up a small number of times. J is TRBJ1-5 and V is TRBV5-5; D is undetermined. CDR1 and CDR2 (germline): SGHKS, YYEKEE (reference sequence). The ends were cut back, 2 bases at V and 1 base at J, with 7 bases in the middle. The CDR3 consists of 14 residues. Here the CDR3 DNA reads TGTGCCAGCAGCTTCCCGGGGAGCAATCAGCCCCAGCATTTT. Its protein product is CASSFPGSNQPQHF.

The chain's CDR3 is CASSPRGRVEKLFF. The CDR3, as DNA: TGTGCCAGCAGCCCACGTGGGCGCGTTGAAAAACTGTTTTTT. The chain recombines TRBV7-9 with TRBJ1-4; D is unresolved. Germline values: CDR1 SEHNR, CDR2 FQNEAQ (reference sequence). With 5 bases removed from V and 7 bases from J, the gap between germline ends came to 14 bases. CDR3 size: 14 residues.

This clonotype was counted a few times. V usage is TRBV29-1 and J usage is TRBJ2-1, with 10 bases matching TRBD2. CDR1 is SQVTM and CDR2 is ANQGSEA in the germline V gene. V was pared by 6 bases and J by 8 bases, with 4 bases of the junction left unmatched. This CDR3 comprises 12 residues. In nucleotides, the CDR3 is TGCAGCGTCTCTAGCGGGGGCTATGAGCAGTTCTTC. Its protein is CSVSSGGYEQFF.

This clonotype was seen at least ten times. The genes are TRBV5-1 and TRBJ2-6; TRBD1 is a possible D gene (5 bases). This CDR3 is 17 amino acids long. Germline assignment: CDR1 SGHRS and CDR2 YFSETQ. The V end was cut by 1 base, the J end by 4 bases, with 15 bases between. The CDR3 here is CASSLPLTGSGANVLTF. The CDR3 DNA reads TGCGCCAGCAGCTTGCCTCTAACAGGATCCGGGGCCAACGTCCTGACTTTC.

This clonotype was observed a few times. This chain joins TRBV4-1 and TRBJ1-4; D might be TRBD1 (5 bases). Trimming pared 0 bases from V and 0 bases from J, leaving 14 bases between. The CDR3 is 18 amino acids. CDR1 is MGHRA, CDR2 YSYEKL, per germline. The CDR3 reads CASSQDGRAGATNEKLFF. The DNA for the CDR3 is TGCGCCAGCAGCCAAGATGGCAGGGCGGGTGCAACTAATGAAAAACTGTTTTTT.

This chain joins TRBV4-3 and TRBJ2-3; no clear D gene. Germline-derived CDR1 and CDR2 are LGHNA and YSLEER. The CDR3 length is 13 residues. V was shortened by 5 bases and J by 2 bases, with 8 bases between the two germline ends. The CDR3, as DNA: TGCGCCAGCAGCAGGGAAGACACAGATACGCAGTATTTT. Amino acids: CASSREDTDTQYF.

Here the CDR3 reads CASSPRSLAGEQFF. The CDR3 nucleotides read TGTGCCAGCAGCCCCCGGTCCCTAGCGGGTGAGCAGTTCTTC. V and J are TRBV7-9 and TRBJ2-1; 8 bases match TRBD2. V lost 5 bases to trimming and J lost 9 bases; unmatched junction nucleotides: 9. The CDR3 has 14 amino acids. CDR1 SEHNR and CDR2 FQNEAQ come from the germline V gene (reference sequence).

V and J are TRBV20-1 and TRBJ2-2, with a possible D match to TRBD1 (6 bases). The CDR3 totals 16 residues. The germline CDR1 and CDR2 sequences are DFQATT and SNEGSKA (reference sequence). Trimming took 0 bases from V and 0 from J, leaving 11 bases between them. The CDR3, as DNA: TGCAGTGCTAGAGACCCAAGGACAGCGAACACCGGGGAGCTGTTTTTT. Translation: CSARDPRTANTGELFF.

Ten or more counts support this clonotype. The rearrangement uses TRBV12-5 and TRBJ2-3; maybe TRBD2 (6 bases). Trimming left V 5 bases short and J 8 bases short, with 20 bases between. The CDR3 covers 15 residues. Germline V gene sequence: CDR1 LGHNT, CDR2 FRNRAP. The DNA for the CDR3 is TGTGCTAGTGGTCCCGGGACTGCCAACCTCGGTACGCAGTATTTT. It codes for CASGPGTANLGTQYF.

This sequence joins TRBV7-2 and TRBJ1-1; no definite D call. The CDR3 contains 14 residues. In germline, CDR1 is SGHTA, CDR2 FQGNSA. V lost 1 base and J 4 bases, leaving 10 bases between the germline ends. The CDR3 DNA reads TGTGCCAGCAGCTTAGTGTCGAGATCCACTGAAGCTTTCTTT. This codes for CASSLVSRSTEAFF.

This clonotype was counted only a few times. The chain links TRBV12-3 or TRBV12-4 to TRBJ2-2; D remains ambiguous. The CDR3 spans 12 residues. The V and J ends lost 4 bases and 7 bases respectively, with 7 bases between them. CDR3: CASSSRVGELFF. The CDR3, as DNA: TGTGCCAGCAGTTCTAGAGTCGGGGAGCTGTTTTTT.

This clonotype was seen ten or more times. V is TRBV19 and J is TRBJ2-2; TRBD2 matches at 13 bases. Looked up from germline, CDR1 is LNHDA and CDR2 is SQIVND (reference sequence). The trim removed 8 bases at V and 7 bases at J, leaving 10 bases unmatched. This CDR3 has 16 amino acids. Here the CDR3 reads CASSRTSGGRVGELFF. CDR3 DNA: TGTGCCAGTTCGAGGACTAGCGGGGGTAGGGTCGGGGAGCTGTTTTTT.

The rearrangement links TRBV6-2 or TRBV6-3 to TRBJ2-2; tentatively, D is TRBD1 or TRBD2 (6 bases each). V lost 2 bases to trimming and J lost 4 bases, with 14 bases between them. This CDR3 is built from 16 residues. Germline V gene lookup returns CDR1 MNHEY and CDR2 SVGEGT. The CDR3 protein is CASSYTPGASTGELFF. For the CDR3, the DNA is TGTGCCAGCAGTTACACCCCGGGGGCGAGCACCGGGGAGCTGTTTTTT.

The rearrangement links TRBV6-2 or TRBV6-3 to TRBJ2-7; D ambiguous. CDR1 is MNHEY and CDR2 is SVGEGT in the germline V gene. The CDR3 sequence is 15 residues long. V lost 4 bases to trimming and J lost 2 bases, with 15 bases between them. DNA of the CDR3: TGTGCCAGCAGTTCCCCCCCTGGAGACCCCTACGAGCAGTACGTC. This sequence encodes CASSSPPGDPYEQYV.

The chain employs TRBV11-2 and TRBJ1-1, with TRBD1 matching 9 bases. Losses at the gene ends were 5 bases for V and 0 bases for J; bases not matched to a gene: 4. The length of the CDR3 is 15 residues. The germline gives CDR1 SGHAT, CDR2 FQNNGV. The CDR3 nucleotides are TGTGCCAGCAGCACGTACAGGGGGCTGAACACTGAAGCTTTCTTT. Protein product: CASSTYRGLNTEAFF.

There are many counts of this clonotype. Written as DNA, the CDR3 is TGCGCCAGCAGCCAAGAAGTGGTTATCACCGGGGAGCTGTTTTTT. It specifies CASSQEVVITGELFF. The chain employs TRBV4-3 and TRBJ2-2, with D hard to call. Germline V gene sequence: CDR1 LGHNA, CDR2 YSLEER. CDR3 length equals 15 residues. The V end lost 0 bases, the J end lost 4 bases, and 9 bases lay between the germline ends.

The rearrangement links TRBV6-6 to TRBJ1-2; a possible D gene is TRBD1 (6 bases). The ends were cut back, 0 bases at V and 6 bases at J, with 11 bases in the middle. The CDR3 is 14 residues long. CDR1 and CDR2 from the germline V gene are MNHNY and SVGAGI (reference sequence). The CDR3 region has the DNA TGTGCCAGCAGTTACTCTGGGGCAGGGGATGGCTACACCTTC. This gives the protein CASSYSGAGDGYTF.

This chain links TRBV7-9 with TRBJ1-5; 7 bases align to TRBD1. Per the germline V gene, CDR1 is SEHNR and CDR2 is FQNEAQ (reference sequence). This CDR3 is built from 15 residues. The junction had 8 bases not matched to a gene; V was cut back by 5 bases and J by 4 bases. The CDR3 reads CASSRIDRENQPQHF. The CDR3 DNA reads as TGTGCCAGCAGCCGGATTGACAGGGAGAATCAGCCCCAGCATTTT.